These 26 T cell receptor beta chains were sequenced from one sample in a study of blood T cell repertoires in COVID-19. TCRdb keeps only in-frame clones here, not all; method: immunoSEQ multiplex PCR. The sample has about 200,000 clones, about nine tenths seen once; the top ten hold 3.5% to 4.5%. Sequenced: peripheral blood. All receptors derive from a middle-aged man with acute or convalescent COVID-19.

The rearrangement links TRBV3-1 (or the pseudogene TRBV3-2) to TRBJ1-2; 12 nucleotides agree with TRBD1. CDR1 and CDR2 from the germline V gene are LGHDT and YNNKEL (reference sequence). This CDR3 spans 16 amino acids. V lost 7 bases and J lost 8; bases outside the gene matches: 14. The CDR3 nucleotides are TGTGCCAGCACCTCCTTCCAGGGACAGGGGGCTTTCGGCTACACCTTC. Its protein is CASTSFQGQGAFGYTF.

The chain employs TRBV5-6 and TRBJ1-1; 8 bases are shared with TRBD1. CDR3 length: 15 amino acids. Unmatched junction bases numbered 8, after V lost 4 bases and J lost 3 bases. Germline loops: CDR1 SGHDT, CDR2 YYEEEE. The DNA of the CDR3 is TGTGCCAGCAGCAATATTGACAGGGGACACACTGAAGCTTTCTTT. This codes for CASSNIDRGHTEAFF. The variable domain in full, with the rest retrieved from reference TRBV5-6 and TRBJ1-1, is DAGVTQSPTHLIKTRGQQVTLRCSPKSGHDTVSWYQQALGQGPQFIFQYYEEEERQRGNFPDRFSGHQFPNYSSELNVNALLLGDSALYLCASSNIDRGHTEAFFGQGTRLTVV.

The chain joins TRBV5-4 to TRBJ1-6; D gene uncertain. Germline-derived CDR1 and CDR2 are SGHNT and YYREEE (reference sequence). V lost 4 bases, J lost 8 bases, and 10 bases lay in between. The CDR3 covers 13 residues. The CDR3 sequence: CASSTGSHSPLHF. The CDR3 DNA follows: TGTGCCAGCAGCACGGGAAGCCATTCACCCCTCCACTTT.

The chain employs TRBV29-1 and TRBJ2-3, with TRBD2 as a possible D gene (6 bases). CDR3 length equals 17 residues. Trimming left V 3 bases short and J 6 bases short, with 25 bases between. Germline assignment: CDR1 SQVTM and CDR2 ANQGSEA. CDR3 nucleotides: TGCAGCGTTGATTCCCGACAAAAGAGGGGCCTAGCGGATACGCAGTATTTT. This translates into CSVDSRQKRGLADTQYF.

The CDR3 is CASSQQGVNMNTEAFF. The CDR3 nucleotides read TGCGCCAGCAGCCAACAGGGTGTTAACATGAACACTGAAGCTTTCTTT. The chain recombines TRBV5-1 with TRBJ1-1, with TRBD1 as a possible D gene (6 bases). Germline CDR1 is SGHRS and CDR2 is YFSETQ. Deletions cut 4 bases from V and 0 bases from J, with 16 bases between. The CDR3 totals 16 residues.

V and J are TRBV9 and TRBJ1-2, with 8 bases aligning to TRBD1. Germline assignment: CDR1 SGDLS and CDR2 YYNGEE. V trimming: 6 bases; J trimming: 3 bases; junction bases outside the gene matches: 16. This CDR3 comprises 17 residues. The CDR3 here is CASTAMSRGHRDYGYTF. The DNA for the CDR3 is TGTGCCAGCACCGCCATGAGCAGGGGGCACCGCGACTATGGCTACACCTTC.

This sequence joins TRBV13 and TRBJ2-1; 8 positions agree with TRBD2. V lost 3 bases to trimming and J lost 9 bases; unmatched junction nucleotides: 10. Germline V lookup: CDR1 PRHDT, CDR2 FYEKMQ (reference sequence). The CDR3 spans 15 residues. For the CDR3, the DNA is TGTGCCAGCAGCTTCACTGGGCGGGGGGAGTCTGAGCAGTTCTTC. The encoded protein is CASSFTGRGESEQFF.

This sequence joins TRBV6-5 and TRBJ2-7; 7 nucleotides line up with TRBD2. This CDR3 spans 15 amino acids. Germline-derived CDR1 and CDR2 are MNHEY and SVGAGI. The V and J ends lost 6 bases and 3 bases, in that order; junction bases with no gene match: 11. CDR3 region: CASRGGAEADYEQYF. The CDR3 nucleotides are TGTGCCAGCAGGGGAGGGGCAGAAGCAGACTACGAGCAGTACTTC.

This chain links TRBV7-2 with TRBJ2-1; 13 bases line up with TRBD2. CDR1 is SGHTA, CDR2 FQGNSA, per germline. The ends lost 2 bases at V and 2 bases at J; junction bases unmatched: 9. The CDR3 is 19 residues long. For the CDR3, the DNA is TGTGCCAGCAGCTTATCCGGGACTAGCGGGGCCACTCCCTACAATGAGCAGTTCTTC. As protein: CASSLSGTSGATPYNEQFF.

CDR3 amino acids: CASSYPGTGKPEAFF. CDR3 coding DNA: TGTGCCAGCAGTTACCCAGGGACAGGGAAACCCGAAGCTTTCTTT. This chain links TRBV6-6 with TRBJ1-1, with 9 bases lining up with TRBD1. Trimming cost V 2 bases and J 8 bases; bases outside gene matches: 9. The CDR3 is 15 residues long. From germline, CDR1 is MNHNY and CDR2 SVGAGI (reference sequence).

The CDR3 region is CASSLVSPGVKGYTF. For the CDR3, the DNA is TGTGCCAGCAGCTTAGTCAGCCCAGGCGTTAAAGGCTACACCTTC. This chain uses TRBV13 with TRBJ1-2; no clear D. Trimming took off 1 base at V and 8 bases at J, with 17 bases between the two ends. This CDR3 is built from 15 residues. Germline CDR1 and CDR2: PRHDT and FYEKMQ (reference sequence).

This rearrangement joins TRBV19 to TRBJ2-3, with 9 bases fitting TRBD1. J gave up 0 bases and V 6 bases, and 4 bases lay outside the gene matches. CDR1 is LNHDA, CDR2 SQIVND, per germline (reference sequence). The CDR3 loop spans 15 amino acids. Here the CDR3 DNA reads TGTGCCAGTAGCGGGACAGGGCAAAGCACAGATACGCAGTATTTT. It yields the protein CASSGTGQSTDTQYF.

The rearrangement links TRBV6-2 or TRBV6-3 to TRBJ1-5; no clear D. The CDR3 covers 14 residues. Germline V gene sequence: CDR1 MNHEY, CDR2 SVGEGT. Trimming removed 2 bases from V and 6 bases from J, with 11 bases in between. In DNA, the CDR3 is TGTGCCAGCAGTTACCCCGGCGCGGGTCAGCCCCAGCATTTT. This translates into CASSYPGAGQPQHF.

CDR3 protein: CASGGQGSAVMNTEAFF. Here the CDR3 DNA reads TGTGCTAGCGGTGGACAGGGATCGGCAGTAATGAACACTGAAGCTTTCTTT. This chain uses TRBV12-5 with TRBJ1-1; 8 bases are a match to TRBD1. Per germline, CDR1 LGHNT and CDR2 FRNRAP. V lost 9 bases and J lost 0; bases outside the gene matches: 15. This CDR3 is built from 17 residues.

In its sample, this clone was seen once. V gene TRBV15 combines with J gene TRBJ2-1; 9 bases agree with TRBD2. V shed 0 bases and J 4 bases; nucleotides not matched to a gene: 4. Germline lookup yields CDR1 LNHNV and CDR2 YYDKDF (reference sequence). The CDR3 sequence is 16 residues long. The CDR3 coding sequence is TGTGCCACCAGCAGAGATCGCGCGGGGGGGTACAATGAGCAGTTCTTC. Encoded protein: CATSRDRAGGYNEQFF.

The CDR3 DNA reads TGTGCCAGCAGCTTAGAACGGACTGCCGGGAATGAGCAGTTCTTC. It yields the protein CASSLERTAGNEQFF. This sequence joins TRBV11-2 and TRBJ2-1, with D tentatively TRBD2 (5 bases). The CDR3 is made up of 15 amino acids. CDR1 and CDR2 (germline): SGHAT, FQNNGV. V was clipped by 0 bases and J by 7 bases, with 13 bases between them.

The chain couples TRBV18 to TRBJ1-3; D might be TRBD1 (6 bases). The germline CDR1 and CDR2 sequences are KGHSH and LQKENI. Trimming took off 2 bases at V and 9 bases at J, with 11 bases between the two ends. The CDR3 consists of 13 residues. As DNA, the CDR3 is TGTGCCAGCTCACCAAGACAGGATGGCACCATATATTTT. It translates to CASSPRQDGTIYF.

The CDR3 bases are TGTGCCAGCAGCTTAAAGGCCGCGGGTGGAAACACCATATATTTT. This sequence encodes CASSLKAAGGNTIYF. The chain links TRBV6-2 or TRBV6-3 to TRBJ1-3; unclear D gene. V lost 6 bases, J lost 3 bases, and 15 bases lay in between. The CDR3 spans 15 residues. Looked up from germline, CDR1 is MNHEY and CDR2 is SVGEGT.

The CDR3 sequence is CASSPLRGPQETQYF. The CDR3 nucleotides read TGTGCCAGCTCACCATTAAGGGGCCCACAAGAGACCCAGTACTTC. The chain has TRBV18 and TRBJ2-5; maybe TRBD1 (5 bases). This CDR3 has 15 amino acids. V dropped 2 bases and J dropped 2 bases, with 12 bases sitting between them. Germline values: CDR1 KGHSH, CDR2 LQKENI.

This clone was recorded only once. V and J are TRBV7-6 and TRBJ1-5; tentative D call: TRBD1 (6 bases). The V and J ends lost 2 bases and 2 bases respectively, with 10 bases between them. Germline loops: CDR1 SGHVS, CDR2 FNYEAQ. This CDR3 comprises 15 residues. The CDR3 region has the DNA TGTGCCAGCAGCTTACTGGGGGCTGGCAATCAGCCCCAGCATTTT. Protein sequence: CASSLLGAGNQPQHF.

Here the CDR3 DNA reads TGCGCCAGCAGCCAACAACAGGGGGAAAACAATGAGCAGTTCTTC. Its translation is CASSQQQGENNEQFF. The V gene is TRBV4-1, the J gene TRBJ2-1, with 8 bases that match TRBD1. This CDR3 region has 15 residues. Trimming at V came to 2 bases and at J to 5 bases, leaving 5 bases not matched to a gene. Germline values: CDR1 MGHRA, CDR2 YSYEKL.

This chain links TRBV6-5 with TRBJ2-7; 9 bases line up with TRBD1. The germline gives CDR1 MNHEY, CDR2 SVGAGI. The CDR3 runs 14 residues. The J segment lost 5 bases and the V segment lost 6 bases, leaving 8 bases of the junction unmatched. DNA of the CDR3: TGTGCCAGCAGGTCGACAGGGGGGTACCACGAGCAGTACTTC. Translated: CASRSTGGYHEQYF.

V is TRBV14 and J is TRBJ2-1, with no clear D. CDR1 is SGHDN, CDR2 FVKESK, per germline. The CDR3 totals 12 residues. The germline V and J ends were trimmed by 1 base and 5 bases, with 3 bases remaining between them. CDR3 amino acids: CASSQADNEQFF. In DNA form, the CDR3 reads TGTGCCAGCAGCCAAGCGGACAATGAGCAGTTCTTC. Combining the CDR3 with reference TRBV14 and TRBJ2-1 gives the whole variable domain EAGVTQFPSHSVIEKGQTVTLRCDPISGHDNLYWYRRVMGKEIKFLLHFVKESKQDESGMPNNRFLAERTGGTYSTLKVQPAELEDSGVYFCASSQADNEQFFGPGTRLTVL.

The V call is TRBV5-1, the J call TRBJ1-2, with TRBD1 identical over 7 bases. The V gene's germline CDR1 is SGHRS and CDR2 YFSETQ. The CDR3 extends over 16 amino acids. Germline trimming cut 4 bases from V and 6 bases from J; bases unmatched to any gene: 15. The CDR3 sequence: CASSPATGLGRDGYTF. CDR3 bases: TGCGCCAGCAGCCCCGCGACAGGGTTAGGACGGGATGGCTACACCTTC.

The V gene is TRBV5-1, the J gene TRBJ2-5; 8 bases agree with TRBD2. This CDR3 has 14 residues. The J segment lost 5 bases and the V segment lost 6 bases, leaving 9 bases of the junction unmatched. Germline V gives CDR1 SGHRS, CDR2 YFSETQ. The CDR3 is CASNSGSGGETQYF. CDR3 nucleotide sequence: TGCGCCAGCAACAGTGGGAGCGGGGGTGAGACCCAGTACTTC. The full variable domain, rest sourced from reference TRBV5-1 and TRBJ2-5, is KAGVTQTPRYLIKTRGQQVTLSCSPISGHRSVSWYQQTPGQGLQFLFEYFSETQRNKGNFPGRFSGRQFSNSRSEMNVSTLELGDSALYLCASNSGSGGETQYFGPGTRLLVL.

J is TRBJ2-4 and V is TRBV6-5; 8 nucleotides align to TRBD1. The ends lost 5 bases at V and 6 bases at J; junction bases unmatched: 9. This CDR3 is built from 15 residues. The V gene's germline CDR1 is MNHEY and CDR2 SVGAGI. The CDR3 sequence is CASSQGARARNIQYF. CDR3 sequence (DNA): TGTGCCAGCAGTCAGGGGGCTCGGGCAAGAAACATTCAGTACTTC.